What follows is one T cell receptor (beta chain) and its context. Its antigen specificity is not known. No per-base quality is available; no much larger clone lies one base away. This record belongs to a study of blood T cell repertoires in COVID-19 (dated by TCRdb to the early 2020s). Study-level background: The collaborator samples originated in the United States, Italy and Spain and spanned the acute and convalescent phases of COVID-19. The repertoires were released in a freely available public database meant as a resource for research on the immune response to SARS-CoV-2. Samples came from the ongoing ImmuneRACE study (first 160 participants) plus 1,254 subjects from 6 global collaborators. The dataset comprised deeply sampled blood TCRbeta repertoires from subjects exposed to, actively infected with, or recovered from COVID-19. The prospective study material was composed of cDNA or gDNA derived from T cells, B-cell-depleted T cells, or PBMCs. Sample metadata almost always included a de-identified subject ID, COVID-19 status, age in years and sex. Where available, HLA class I and class II types were taken from metadata supplied by the sample provider and were not determined by assay-based typing. Study-level results and caveats: Clinical and demographic metadata were provided uncurated, with the amount varying by source and participant.

The collaborating institutions used their own protocols to collect whole blood in K2EDTA tubes. For TCRbeta analysis, collaborators shipped samples as frozen whole blood, isolated PBMCs, or DNA extracted from either of those sample types. The immunoSEQ Assay, a bias-controlled multiplex PCR, was used to amplify TCRbeta CDR3 regions from genomic DNA. On the study's bioinformatics: Within the assay, amplification of reference gene primers was used to estimate how many nucleated cells each sample contained. To quantify the absolute abundance of each unique TCRbeta CDR3 rearrangement, sequence reads were collapsed and filtered. For each sample, productive Simpson clonality was calculated as the square root of Simpson's diversity index over productive rearrangements. Entries here come from immuneACCESS through TCRdb and include only in-frame sequences with V and J called. Some clones fail to appear in such tables; in the studies checked, an unresolved V gene covers under half of the shortfall, and the cause of the remainder is unknown. V, J and clone size derive from that table, while D and trimming were established from the DNA sequence. This sample gives 150,000 or so clones in total; 85% of them show up just once. 2.5% to 3% of the sample lies in the top ten.

At the junction V is shortened by 3 bases and J by 4 bases, with 13 bases in between. The CDR3 runs 14 residues from the cysteine to the phenylalanine. The sequence is cut down to CDR3 DNA, 42 bases in frame from base 1. Per the germline V gene, SNHLY is the CDR1 and FYNNEI is the CDR2. The rearranged chain carries TRBV2 and TRBJ2-7; tentative D gene TRBD2, with 5 bases matching. This TCR was sampled from a woman aged 40 to 50 with active or convalescent COVID-19. Material: peripheral blood. CDR3 reads: CASSDYEQRYEQYF. The base sequence is TGTGCCAGCAGTGATTATGAACAGCGGTACGAGCAGTACTTC.